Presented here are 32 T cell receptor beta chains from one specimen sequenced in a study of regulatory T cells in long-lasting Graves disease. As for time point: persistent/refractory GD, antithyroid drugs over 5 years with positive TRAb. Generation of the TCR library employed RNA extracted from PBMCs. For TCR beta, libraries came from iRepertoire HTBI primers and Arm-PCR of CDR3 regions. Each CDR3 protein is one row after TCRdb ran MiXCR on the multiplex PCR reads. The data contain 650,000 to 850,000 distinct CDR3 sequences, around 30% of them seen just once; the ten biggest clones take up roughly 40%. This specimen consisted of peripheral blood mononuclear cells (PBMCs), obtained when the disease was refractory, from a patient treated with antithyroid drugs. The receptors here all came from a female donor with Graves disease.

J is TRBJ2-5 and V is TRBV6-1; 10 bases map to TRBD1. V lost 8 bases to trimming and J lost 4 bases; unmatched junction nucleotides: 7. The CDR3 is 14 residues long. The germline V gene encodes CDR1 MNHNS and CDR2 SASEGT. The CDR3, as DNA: TGTGCCAGCCTCGACAGGGGGCGTGGAGAGACCCAGTACTTC. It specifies CASLDRGRGETQYF.

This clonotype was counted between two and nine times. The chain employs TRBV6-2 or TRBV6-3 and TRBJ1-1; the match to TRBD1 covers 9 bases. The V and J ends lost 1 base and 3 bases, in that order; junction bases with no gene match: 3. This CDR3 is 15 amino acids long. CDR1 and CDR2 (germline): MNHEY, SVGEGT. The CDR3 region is CASSYYRGQDTEAFF. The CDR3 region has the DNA TGTGCCAGCAGTTACTACAGGGGGCAGGACACTGAAGCTTTCTTT.

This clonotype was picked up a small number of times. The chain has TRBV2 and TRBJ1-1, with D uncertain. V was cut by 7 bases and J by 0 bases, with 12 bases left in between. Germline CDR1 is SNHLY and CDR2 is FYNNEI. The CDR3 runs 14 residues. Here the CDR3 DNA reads TGTGCCAGCAAGGGCCAGATCATGAACACTGAAGCTTTCTTT. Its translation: CASKGQIMNTEAFF.

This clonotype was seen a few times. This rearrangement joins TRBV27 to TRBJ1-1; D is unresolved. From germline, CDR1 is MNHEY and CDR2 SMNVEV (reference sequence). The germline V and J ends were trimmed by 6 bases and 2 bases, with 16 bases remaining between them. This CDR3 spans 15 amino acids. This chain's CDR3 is CASRNASGGNTEAFF. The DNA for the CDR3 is TGTGCCAGCAGGAACGCCTCTGGAGGTAACACTGAAGCTTTCTTT.

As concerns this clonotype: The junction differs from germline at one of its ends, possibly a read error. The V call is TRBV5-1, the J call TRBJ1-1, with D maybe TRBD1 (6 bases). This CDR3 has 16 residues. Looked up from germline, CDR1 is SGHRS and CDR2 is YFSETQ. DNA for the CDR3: TGCACCAGCAGCCACACAGGGAAGGGAATGAACACTGAAGCTTTATTT. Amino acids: CTSSHTGKGMNTEALF.

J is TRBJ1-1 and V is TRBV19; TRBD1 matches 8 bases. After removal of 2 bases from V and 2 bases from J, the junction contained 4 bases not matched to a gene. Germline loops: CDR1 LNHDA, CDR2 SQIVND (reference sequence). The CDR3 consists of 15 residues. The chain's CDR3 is CASSIIGTGNTEAFF. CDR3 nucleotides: TGTGCCAGTAGTATAATTGGGACAGGAAACACTGAAGCTTTCTTT.

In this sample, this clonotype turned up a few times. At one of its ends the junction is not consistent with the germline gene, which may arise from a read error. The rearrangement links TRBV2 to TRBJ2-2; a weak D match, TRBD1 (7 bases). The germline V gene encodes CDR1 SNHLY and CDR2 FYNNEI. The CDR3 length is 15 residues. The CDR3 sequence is CASSEDRAGTGELFF. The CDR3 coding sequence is TGTGCCAGCAGCGAAGACAGGGCGGGGACCGGGGAGCTGTTTTTT.

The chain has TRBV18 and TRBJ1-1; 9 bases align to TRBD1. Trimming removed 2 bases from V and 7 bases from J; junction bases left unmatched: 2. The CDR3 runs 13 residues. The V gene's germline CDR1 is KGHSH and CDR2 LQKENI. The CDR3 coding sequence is TGTGCCAGCTCACCAAGACAGGGGGTTGAAGCTTTCTTT. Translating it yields CASSPRQGVEAFF.

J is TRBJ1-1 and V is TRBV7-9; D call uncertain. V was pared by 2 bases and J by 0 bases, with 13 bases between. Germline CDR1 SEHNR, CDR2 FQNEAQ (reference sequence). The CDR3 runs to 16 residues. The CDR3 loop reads CASSLTRSSLNTEAFF. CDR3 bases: TGTGCCAGCAGCTTAACGCGAAGTTCCTTGAACACTGAAGCTTTCTTT.

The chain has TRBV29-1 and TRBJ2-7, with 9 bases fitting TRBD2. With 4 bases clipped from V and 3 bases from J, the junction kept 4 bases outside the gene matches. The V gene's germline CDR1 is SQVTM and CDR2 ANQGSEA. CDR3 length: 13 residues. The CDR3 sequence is CSVVAGEVYEQYF. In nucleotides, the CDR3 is TGCAGCGTTGTAGCGGGAGAGGTCTACGAGCAGTACTTC.

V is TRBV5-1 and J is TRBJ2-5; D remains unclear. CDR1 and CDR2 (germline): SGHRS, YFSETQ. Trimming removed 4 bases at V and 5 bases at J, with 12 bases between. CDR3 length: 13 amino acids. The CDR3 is CASSHTGVETQYF. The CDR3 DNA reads TGCGCCAGCAGCCACACTGGGGTGGAGACCCAGTACTTC. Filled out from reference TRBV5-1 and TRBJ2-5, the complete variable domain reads KAGVTQTPRYLIKTRGQQVTLSCSPISGHRSVSWYQQTPGQGLQFLFEYFSETQRNKGNFPGRFSGRQFSNSRSEMNVSTLELGDSALYLCASSHTGVETQYFGPGTRLLVL.

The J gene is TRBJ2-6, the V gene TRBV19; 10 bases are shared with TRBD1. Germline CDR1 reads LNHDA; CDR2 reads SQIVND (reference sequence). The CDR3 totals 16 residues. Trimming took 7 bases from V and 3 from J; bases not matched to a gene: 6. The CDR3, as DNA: TGTGCCAGTAACCGACAGGGGGCTCTTGGGGCCAACGTCCTGACTTTC. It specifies CASNRQGALGANVLTF. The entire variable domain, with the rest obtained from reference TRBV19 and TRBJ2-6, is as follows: DGGITQSPKYLFRKEGQNVTLSCEQNLNHDAMYWYRQDPGQGLRLIYYSQIVNDFQKGDIAEGYSVSREKKESFPLTVTSAQKNPTAFYLCASNRQGALGANVLTFGAGSRLTVL.

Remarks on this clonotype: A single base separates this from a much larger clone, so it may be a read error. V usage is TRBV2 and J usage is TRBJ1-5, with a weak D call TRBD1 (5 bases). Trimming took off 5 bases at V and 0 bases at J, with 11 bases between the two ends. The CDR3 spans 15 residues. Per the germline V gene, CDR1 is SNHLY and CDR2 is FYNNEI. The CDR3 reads CASSWGGYSNQPQHF. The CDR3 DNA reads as TGTGCCAGCAGTTGGGGCGGTTATAGCAATCAGCCCCAGCATTTT.

The CDR3 spells CASSFGAETEAFF. CDR3 bases: TGTGCCAGCAGCTTCGGGGCTGAGACTGAAGCTTTCTTT. The chain carries TRBV7-3 and TRBJ1-1; possibly TRBD1 for D (5 bases). This CDR3 contains 13 residues. V was pared by 3 bases and J by 5 bases, with 10 bases between. Germline CDR1 reads SGHTA; CDR2 reads FQGTGA. Based on the CDR3 plus reference TRBV7-3 and TRBJ1-1, the full variable domain is GAGVSQTPSNKVTEKGKYVELRCDPISGHTALYWYRQSLGQGPEFLIYFQGTGAADDSGLPNDRFFAVRPEGSVSTLKIQRTERGDSAVYLCASSFGAETEAFFGQGTRLTVV.

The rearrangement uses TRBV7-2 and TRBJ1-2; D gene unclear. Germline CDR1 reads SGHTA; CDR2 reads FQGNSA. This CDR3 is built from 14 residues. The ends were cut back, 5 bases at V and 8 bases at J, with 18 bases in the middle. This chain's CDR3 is CASSPRSVGGGYTF. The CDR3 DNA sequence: TGTGCCAGCAGCCCACGGTCAGTGGGAGGAGGCTACACCTTC. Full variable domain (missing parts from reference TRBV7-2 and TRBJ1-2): GAGVSQSPSNKVTEKGKDVELRCDPISGHTALYWYRQSLGQGLEFLIYFQGNSAPDKSGLPSDRFSAERTGGSVSTLTIQRTQQEDSAVYLCASSPRSVGGGYTFGSGTRLTVV.

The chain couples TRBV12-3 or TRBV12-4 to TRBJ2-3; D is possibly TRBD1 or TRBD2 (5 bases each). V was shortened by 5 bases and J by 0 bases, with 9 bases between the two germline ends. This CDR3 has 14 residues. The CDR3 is CASSPGPSTDTQYF. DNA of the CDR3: TGTGCCAGCAGTCCGGGGCCCAGCACAGATACGCAGTATTTT.

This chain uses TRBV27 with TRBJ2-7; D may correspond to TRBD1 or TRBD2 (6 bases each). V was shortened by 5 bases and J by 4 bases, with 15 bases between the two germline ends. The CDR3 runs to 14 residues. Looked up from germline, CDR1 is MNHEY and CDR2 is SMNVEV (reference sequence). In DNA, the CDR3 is TGTGCCAGCAGTCTTGGAGGGGACAAATACGAGCAGTACTTC. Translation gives CASSLGGDKYEQYF.

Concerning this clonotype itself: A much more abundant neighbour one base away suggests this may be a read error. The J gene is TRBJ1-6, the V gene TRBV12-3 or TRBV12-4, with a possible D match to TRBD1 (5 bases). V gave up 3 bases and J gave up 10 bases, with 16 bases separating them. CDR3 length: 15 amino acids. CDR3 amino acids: CASSLGGRGKSPLHF. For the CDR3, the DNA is TGTGCCAGCAGTTTGGGGGGAAGAGGGAAGTCACCCCTCCACTTT.

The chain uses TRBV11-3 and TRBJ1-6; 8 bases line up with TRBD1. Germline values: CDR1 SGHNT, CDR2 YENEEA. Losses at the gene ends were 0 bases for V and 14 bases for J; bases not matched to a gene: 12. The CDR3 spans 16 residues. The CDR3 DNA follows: TGTGCCAGCAGCTTAGAGTCGACAGGGGCCACCGCGGCCCTCCACTTT. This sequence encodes CASSLESTGATAALHF.

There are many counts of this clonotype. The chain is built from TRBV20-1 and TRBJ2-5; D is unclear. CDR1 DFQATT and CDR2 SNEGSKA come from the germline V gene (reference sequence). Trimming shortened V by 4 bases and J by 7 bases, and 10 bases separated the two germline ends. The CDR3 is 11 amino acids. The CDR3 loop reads CSAIDKTTQYF. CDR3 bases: TGCAGTGCTATAGACAAGACGACCCAGTACTTC.

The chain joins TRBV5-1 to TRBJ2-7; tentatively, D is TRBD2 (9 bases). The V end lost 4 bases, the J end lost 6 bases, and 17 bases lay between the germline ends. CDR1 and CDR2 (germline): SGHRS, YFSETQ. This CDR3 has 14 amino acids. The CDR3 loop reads CASSPGGGRAEQYF. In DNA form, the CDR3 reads TGCGCCAGCAGCCCAGGGGGCGGGAGGGCCGAGCAGTACTTC.

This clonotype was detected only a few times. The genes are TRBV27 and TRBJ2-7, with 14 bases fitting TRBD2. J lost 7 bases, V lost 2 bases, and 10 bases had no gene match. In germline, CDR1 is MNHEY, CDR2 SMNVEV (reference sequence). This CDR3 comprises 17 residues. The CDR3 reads CASSLGGLAGEVGEQYF. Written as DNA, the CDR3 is TGTGCCAGCAGTTTAGGGGGACTAGCGGGAGAGGTAGGTGAGCAGTACTTC.

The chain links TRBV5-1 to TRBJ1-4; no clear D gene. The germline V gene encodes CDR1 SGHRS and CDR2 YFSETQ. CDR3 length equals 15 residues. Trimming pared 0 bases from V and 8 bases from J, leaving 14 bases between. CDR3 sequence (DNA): TGCGCCAGCAGCTTGGAGGGCGACCCCTCCGAAAAACTGTTTTTT. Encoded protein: CASSLEGDPSEKLFF.

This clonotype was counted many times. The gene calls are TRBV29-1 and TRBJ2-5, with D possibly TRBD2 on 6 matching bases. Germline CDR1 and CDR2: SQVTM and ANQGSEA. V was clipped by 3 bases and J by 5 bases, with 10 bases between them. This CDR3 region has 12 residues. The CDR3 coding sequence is TGCAGCGTTGAGGAGGGCGGGGAGACCCAGTACTTC. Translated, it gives CSVEEGGETQYF.

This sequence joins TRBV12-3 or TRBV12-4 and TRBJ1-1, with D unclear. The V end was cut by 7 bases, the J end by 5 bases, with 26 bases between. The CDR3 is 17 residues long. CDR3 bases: TGTGCCAGCACCAGGATAAGGAATCATAATTCGGGAACTGAAGCTTTCTTT. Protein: CASTRIRNHNSGTEAFF.

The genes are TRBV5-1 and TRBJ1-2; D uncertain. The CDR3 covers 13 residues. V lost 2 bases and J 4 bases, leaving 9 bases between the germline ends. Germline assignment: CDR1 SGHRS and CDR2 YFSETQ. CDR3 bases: TGCGCCAGCAGCTTTGCAGCCTCCTATGGCTACACCTTC. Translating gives CASSFAASYGYTF. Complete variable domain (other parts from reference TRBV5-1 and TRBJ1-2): KAGVTQTPRYLIKTRGQQVTLSCSPISGHRSVSWYQQTPGQGLQFLFEYFSETQRNKGNFPGRFSGRQFSNSRSEMNVSTLELGDSALYLCASSFAASYGYTFGSGTRLTVV.

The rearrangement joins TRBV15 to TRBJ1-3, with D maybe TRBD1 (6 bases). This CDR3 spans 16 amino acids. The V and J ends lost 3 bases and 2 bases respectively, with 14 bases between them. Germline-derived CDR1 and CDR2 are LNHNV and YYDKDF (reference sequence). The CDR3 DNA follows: TGTGCCACCAGCAGGACTTCAGGGGCTACTGGAAACACCATATATTTT. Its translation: CATSRTSGATGNTIYF.

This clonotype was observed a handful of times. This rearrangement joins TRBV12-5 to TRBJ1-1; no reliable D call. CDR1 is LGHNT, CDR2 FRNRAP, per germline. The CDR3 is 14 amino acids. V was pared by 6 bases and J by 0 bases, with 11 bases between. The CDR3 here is CASGPRAMNTEAFF. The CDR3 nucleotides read TGTGCTAGTGGGCCTAGGGCTATGAACACTGAAGCTTTCTTT.

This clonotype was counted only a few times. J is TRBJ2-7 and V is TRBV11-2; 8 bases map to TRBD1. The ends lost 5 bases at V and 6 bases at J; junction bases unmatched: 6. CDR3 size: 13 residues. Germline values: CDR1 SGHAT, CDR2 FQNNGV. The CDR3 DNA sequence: TGTGCCAGCAGCGCCCGACAGGGGATCGAGCAGTACTTC. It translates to CASSARQGIEQYF.

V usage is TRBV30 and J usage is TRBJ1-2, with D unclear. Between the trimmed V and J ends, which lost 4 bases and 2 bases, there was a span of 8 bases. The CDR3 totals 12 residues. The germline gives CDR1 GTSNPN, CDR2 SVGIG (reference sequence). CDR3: CAWTHGNYGYTF. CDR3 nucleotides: TGTGCCTGGACACATGGAAACTATGGCTACACCTTC. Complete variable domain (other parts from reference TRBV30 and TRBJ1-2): SQTIHQWPATLVQPVGSPLSLECTVEGTSNPNLYWYRQAAGRGLQLLFYSVGIGQISSEVPQNLSASRPQDRQFILSSKKLLLSDSGFYLCAWTHGNYGYTFGSGTRLTVV.

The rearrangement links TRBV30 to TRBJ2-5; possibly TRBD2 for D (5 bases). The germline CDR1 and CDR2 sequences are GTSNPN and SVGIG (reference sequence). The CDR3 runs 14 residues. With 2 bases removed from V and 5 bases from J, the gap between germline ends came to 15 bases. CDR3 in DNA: TGTGCCTGGAGTTACGCGGGTTCTTCCGAGACCCAGTACTTC. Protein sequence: CAWSYAGSSETQYF.

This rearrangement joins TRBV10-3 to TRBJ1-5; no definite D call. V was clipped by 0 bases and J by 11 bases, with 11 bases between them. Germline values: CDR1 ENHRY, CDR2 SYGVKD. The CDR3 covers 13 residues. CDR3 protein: CAISESEDRAQHF. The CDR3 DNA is TGTGCCATCAGTGAGTCGGAGGATAGGGCCCAGCATTTT.